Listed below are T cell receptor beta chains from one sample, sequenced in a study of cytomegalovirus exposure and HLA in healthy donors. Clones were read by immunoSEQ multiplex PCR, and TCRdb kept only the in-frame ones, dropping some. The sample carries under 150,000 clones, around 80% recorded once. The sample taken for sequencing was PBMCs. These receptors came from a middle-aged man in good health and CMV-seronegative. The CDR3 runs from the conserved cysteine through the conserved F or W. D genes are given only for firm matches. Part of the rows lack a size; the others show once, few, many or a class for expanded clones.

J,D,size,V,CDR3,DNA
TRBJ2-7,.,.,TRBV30,CAWSGLASYEQYF,TGTGCCTGGAGTGGGCTAGCGTCTTACGAGCAGTACTTC
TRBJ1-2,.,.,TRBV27,CASKTLGGGGYTF,TGTGCCAGCAAAACCCTAGGGGGTGGTGGCTACACCTTC
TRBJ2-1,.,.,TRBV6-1,CASSGTTYNEQFF,TGTGCCAGCAGTGGGACAACCTACAATGAGCAGTTCTTC
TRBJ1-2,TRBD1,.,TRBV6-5,CASRLRGHGYGYTF,TGTGCCAGCAGGCTCAGGGGGCACGGCTATGGCTACACCTTC
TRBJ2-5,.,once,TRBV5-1,CASSLDLRETQYF,TGCGCCAGCAGCTTGGACCTGAGGGAGACCCAGTACTTC
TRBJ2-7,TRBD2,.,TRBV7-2,CASSLGLAGGPRPYEQYF,TGTGCCAGCAGCCTCGGACTAGCGGGGGGTCCCCGACCCTACGAGCAGTACTTC
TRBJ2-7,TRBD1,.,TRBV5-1,CASSLNTGVDEQYF,TGCGCCAGCAGCTTGAATACAGGGGTAGACGAGCAGTACTTC
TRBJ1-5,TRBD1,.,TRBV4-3,CASSRTGTGREPQHF,TGCGCCAGCAGCCGAACAGGGACAGGGCGGGAGCCCCAGCATTTT
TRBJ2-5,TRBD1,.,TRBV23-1,CASSQSPRGQGLNQETQYF,TGCGCCAGCAGTCAATCACCCCGCGGACAGGGCCTTAACCAAGAGACCCAGTACTTC
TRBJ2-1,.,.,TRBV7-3,CASSRGTDNEQFF,TGTGCCAGCAGCCGGGGGACCGACAATGAGCAGTTCTTC
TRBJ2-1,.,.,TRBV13,CASSLGGAGEQFF,TGTGCCAGCAGCTTAGGGGGGGCTGGCGAGCAGTTCTTC
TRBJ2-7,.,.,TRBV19,CASSSGVSYEQYF,TGTGCCAGTAGTAGCGGGGTCTCCTACGAGCAGTACTTC
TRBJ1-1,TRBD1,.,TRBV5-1,CASTHGDRGNTEAFF,TGCGCCAGCACCCACGGGGACAGGGGAAACACTGAAGCTTTCTTT
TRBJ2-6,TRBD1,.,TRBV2,CASSGQGTGANVLTF,TGTGCCAGCAGCGGACAGGGGACTGGGGCCAACGTCCTGACTTTC
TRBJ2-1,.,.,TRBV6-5,CASSYWYRSEQFF,TGTGCCAGCAGTTACTGGTATAGGAGTGAGCAGTTCTTC
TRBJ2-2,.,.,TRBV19,CASSMGQGSRELFF,TGTGCCAGTAGTATGGGGCAGGGTAGCCGGGAGCTGTTTTTT
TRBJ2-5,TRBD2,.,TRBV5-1,CASSSFGTSGPETQYF,TGCGCCAGCAGCTCCTTCGGGACTAGCGGGCCAGAGACCCAGTACTTC
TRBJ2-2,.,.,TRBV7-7,CASSLAPSVGELFF,TGTGCTAGCAGCTTAGCTCCGTCCGTCGGGGAGCTGTTTTTT
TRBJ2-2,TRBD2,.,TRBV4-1,CASSHLAGGPGELFF,TGCGCCAGCAGCCACTTAGCGGGGGGGCCCGGGGAGCTGTTTTTT
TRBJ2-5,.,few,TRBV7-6,CASSQKETQYF,TGTGCCAGCAGCCAAAAAGAGACCCAGTACTTC
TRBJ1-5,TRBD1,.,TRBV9,CASSARQGEPQHF,TGTGCCAGCAGCGCCCGACAGGGGGAGCCCCAGCATTTT
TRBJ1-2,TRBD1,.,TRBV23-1,CASSQSGTGGYGYTF,TGCGCCAGCAGTCAATCCGGGACAGGGGGCTATGGCTACACCTTC
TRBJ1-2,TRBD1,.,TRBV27,CASSSRQGRFGYTF,TGTGCCAGCAGTTCACGACAGGGAAGGTTTGGCTACACCTTC
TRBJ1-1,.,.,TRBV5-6,CASSLDGESDTEAFF,TGTGCCAGCAGCTTGGATGGGGAGAGCGACACTGAAGCTTTCTTT
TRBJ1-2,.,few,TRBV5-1,CASSFGGSGGYTF,TGCGCCAGCAGCTTCGGGGGAAGTGGTGGCTACACCTTC
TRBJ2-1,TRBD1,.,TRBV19,CASSSTGGYNEQFF,TGTGCCAGTAGTAGTACAGGGGGCTACAATGAGCAGTTCTTC
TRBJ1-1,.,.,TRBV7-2,CASSPVHGIGTEAFF,TGTGCCAGCAGTCCCGTCCACGGTATCGGCACTGAAGCTTTCTTT
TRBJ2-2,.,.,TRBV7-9,CASSLLSEGAGELFF,TGTGCCAGCAGCTTACTCTCAGAGGGCGCCGGGGAGCTGTTTTTT
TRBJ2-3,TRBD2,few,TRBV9,CASSVASGGPSQYF,TGTGCCAGCAGCGTAGCTAGCGGGGGGCCCTCCCAGTATTTT
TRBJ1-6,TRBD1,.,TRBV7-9,CASSLGDRENSPLHF,TGTGCCAGCAGCTTAGGGGACAGGGAAAATTCACCCCTCCACTTT
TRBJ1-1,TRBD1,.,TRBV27,CASSLGQGARAFF,TGTGCCAGCAGTTTAGGGCAGGGGGCGCGGGCTTTCTTT
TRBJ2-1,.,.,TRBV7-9,CASSPGAGRPNEQFF,TGTGCCAGCAGCCCAGGGGCCGGCCGACCTAATGAGCAGTTCTTC
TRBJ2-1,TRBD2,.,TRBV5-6,CASSARLAGANEQFF,TGTGCCAGCAGCGCTCGACTAGCGGGGGCCAATGAGCAGTTCTTC
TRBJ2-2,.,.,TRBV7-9,CASSPRDRTGELFF,TGTGCCAGCAGCCCGCGTGACAGGACCGGGGAGCTGTTTTTT
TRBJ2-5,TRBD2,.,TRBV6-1,CASSKERGAQETQYF,TGTGCCAGCAGTAAGGAGCGGGGGGCCCAAGAGACCCAGTACTTC
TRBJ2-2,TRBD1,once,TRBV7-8,CASSLPGQGNGELFF,TGTGCCAGCAGCCTACCGGGACAGGGAAACGGGGAGCTGTTTTTT
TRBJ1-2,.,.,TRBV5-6,CASSTDSHYGYTF,TGTGCCAGCAGCACAGACAGCCACTATGGCTACACCTTC
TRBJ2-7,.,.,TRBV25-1,CASSGPTRDTSYEQYF,TGTGCCAGCAGTGGTCCAACCCGGGACACCTCCTACGAGCAGTACTTC
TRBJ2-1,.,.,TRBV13,CASSSRSVMNNEQFF,TGTGCCAGCAGCTCTAGGTCCGTCATGAACAATGAGCAGTTCTTC
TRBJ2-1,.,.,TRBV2,CASSPGNEQFF,TGTGCCAGCAGTCCAGGGAATGAGCAGTTCTTC
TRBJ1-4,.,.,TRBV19,CASSIIGGNEKLFF,TGTGCCAGTAGTATAATCGGAGGGAATGAAAAACTGTTTTTT
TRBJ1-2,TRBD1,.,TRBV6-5,CASSRRDRVGGYTF,TGTGCCAGCAGTCGACGGGACAGGGTGGGAGGCTACACCTTC
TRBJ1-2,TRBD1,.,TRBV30,CAWSPDYRGHGYTF,TGTGCCTGGAGTCCGGACTACAGGGGGCATGGCTACACCTTC
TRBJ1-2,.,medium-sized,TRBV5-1,CASSLIRGSYTF,TGCGCCAGCAGCTTGATCCGGGGAAGCTACACCTTC
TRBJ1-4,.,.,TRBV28,CASSFINNEKLFF,TGTGCCAGCAGTTTTATAAATAATGAAAAACTGTTTTTT
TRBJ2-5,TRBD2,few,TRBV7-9,CASLEGGGDEETQYF,TGTGCCAGTCTGGAGGGCGGGGGGGACGAAGAGACCCAGTACTTC
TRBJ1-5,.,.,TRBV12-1,CASSLLDRGNQPQHF,TGTGCCAGCAGCCTCCTGGACAGGGGCAATCAGCCCCAGCATTTT
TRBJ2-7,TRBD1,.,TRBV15,CATSPPDRPYEQYF,TGTGCCACCAGCCCACCGGACAGGCCCTACGAGCAGTACTTC
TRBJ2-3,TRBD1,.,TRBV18,CASSPGTGATDTQYF,TGTGCCAGCTCACCAGGGACAGGGGCGACAGATACGCAGTATTTT
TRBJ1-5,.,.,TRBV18,CASSVQPGNNQPQHF,TGTGCCAGCTCTGTGCAACCGGGTAACAATCAGCCCCAGCATTTT
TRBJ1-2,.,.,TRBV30,CAMYSYNGYTF,TGTGCCATGTATAGTTATAATGGCTACACCTTC
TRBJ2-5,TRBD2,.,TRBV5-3,CARSKSGANQETQYF,TGTGCCAGAAGCAAAAGCGGGGCGAACCAAGAGACCCAGTACTTC
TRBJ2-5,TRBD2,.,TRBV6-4,CASSDSRRLTGGAQYF,TGTGCCAGCAGTGACTCGCGGCGGCTTACCGGGGGGGCCCAGTACTTC
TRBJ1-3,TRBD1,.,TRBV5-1,CASSLGDRVTGNTIYF,TGCGCCAGCAGCTTGGGGGACAGGGTAACTGGAAACACCATATATTTT
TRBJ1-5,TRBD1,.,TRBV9,CASSDRGDQPQHF,TGTGCCAGCAGTGACAGGGGGGACCAGCCCCAGCATTTT